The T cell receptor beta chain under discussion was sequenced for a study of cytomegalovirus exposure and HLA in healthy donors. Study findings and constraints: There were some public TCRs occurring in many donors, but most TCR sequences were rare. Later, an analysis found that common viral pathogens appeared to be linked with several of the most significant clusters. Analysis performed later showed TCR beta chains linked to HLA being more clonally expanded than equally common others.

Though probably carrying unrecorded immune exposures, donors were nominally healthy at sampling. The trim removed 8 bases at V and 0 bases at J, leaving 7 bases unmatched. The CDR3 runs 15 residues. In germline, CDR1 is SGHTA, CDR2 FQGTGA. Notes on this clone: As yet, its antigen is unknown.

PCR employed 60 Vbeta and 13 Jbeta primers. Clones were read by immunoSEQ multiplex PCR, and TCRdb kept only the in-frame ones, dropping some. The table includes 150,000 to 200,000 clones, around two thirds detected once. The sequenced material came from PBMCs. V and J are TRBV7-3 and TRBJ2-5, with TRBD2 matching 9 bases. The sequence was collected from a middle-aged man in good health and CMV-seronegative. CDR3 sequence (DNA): TGTGCCAGCGGGGCTAGCGGGGCGTACCAAGAGACCCAGTACTTC. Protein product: CASGASGAYQETQYF.